The 15 T cell receptor beta chains below were found in one sample sequenced in a study of CD4+ T cells in melanoma. TCRdb's copy holds only in-frame clones and misses some; the assay was immunoSEQ multiplex PCR. There are roughly 10,000 clones in the sample; approximately 61% occur only once, and 12% to 15% lies in the top ten. Sequencing was performed on cells from a culture (not recorded whether cultured in vitro). These receptor sequences come from a human donor with melanoma.

The chain combines TRBV9 with TRBJ2-7; possible D gene TRBD1, 5 bases. V was trimmed by 0 bases and J by 6 bases, leaving 13 bases between them. The CDR3 runs to 14 residues. Germline lookup yields CDR1 SGDLS and CDR2 YYNGEE. The chain's CDR3 is CASSVEGAGGEQYF. The CDR3 DNA is TGTGCCAGCAGCGTAGAAGGGGCTGGCGGCGAGCAGTACTTC.

This chain joins TRBV6-1 and TRBJ2-3; 8 nucleotides match TRBD1. CDR1 is MNHNS, CDR2 SASEGT, per germline. With 6 bases clipped from V and 1 base from J, the junction kept 6 bases outside the gene matches. The CDR3 length is 15 residues. CDR3 bases: TGTGCCAGCAGACGTGGGACAGGCGGCACAGATACGCAGTATTTT. This gives the protein CASRRGTGGTDTQYF.

The chain links TRBV11-1 to TRBJ2-7, with a possible D match to TRBD1 (6 bases). The length of the CDR3 is 16 residues. Germline loops: CDR1 SGHAT, CDR2 FQDESV (reference sequence). With 3 bases removed from V and 2 bases from J, the gap between germline ends came to 17 bases. The CDR3 DNA reads as TGTGCCAGCAGCTTTTCCCGGGACACAACGACCTACGAGCAGTACTTC. Translated, it gives CASSFSRDTTTYEQYF.

The V gene is TRBV18, the J gene TRBJ2-7; unclear D gene. Looked up from germline, CDR1 is KGHSH and CDR2 is LQKENI. CDR3 length: 17 residues. Trimming took off 6 bases at V and 3 bases at J, with 24 bases between the two ends. CDR3 nucleotide sequence: TGTGCCAGCTCCTCCCTCCCCGGGCGTGGGGTCGGCTACGAGCAGTACTTC. Translating gives CASSSLPGRGVGYEQYF.

The J gene is TRBJ2-1, the V gene TRBV5-8, with TRBD1 identical over 7 bases. V shed 4 bases, J shed 8 bases, and the junction held 12 bases outside the gene matches. The CDR3 contains 15 residues. The germline gives CDR1 SGHTS, CDR2 YDEGEE. The CDR3 sequence is CASSQTTGYRDEQFF. The DNA for the CDR3 is TGTGCCAGCAGCCAAACGACAGGGTATCGGGATGAGCAGTTCTTC.

The chain has TRBV7-9 and TRBJ2-5; D not certain. The CDR3 sequence is 16 residues long. From germline, CDR1 is SEHNR and CDR2 FQNEAQ (reference sequence). Trimming left V 4 bases short and J 5 bases short, with 20 bases between. CDR3: CASSSIQMARAETQYF. Here the CDR3 DNA reads TGTGCCAGCAGCTCTATTCAAATGGCACGAGCGGAGACCCAGTACTTC. Looking up the rest from reference TRBV7-9 and TRBJ2-5 gives the full variable domain: DTGVSQNPRHKITKRGQNVTFRCDPISEHNRLYWYRQTLGQGPEFLTYFQNEAQLEKSRLLSDRFSAERPKGSFSTLEIQRTEQGDSAMYLCASSSIQMARAETQYFGPGTRLLVL.

The chain uses TRBV2 and TRBJ2-3, with D possibly TRBD1 on 5 matching bases. This CDR3 comprises 15 residues. Trimming shortened V by 4 bases and J by 8 bases, and 19 bases separated the two germline ends. Germline V gene lookup returns CDR1 SNHLY and CDR2 FYNNEI. The CDR3 protein is CASSGAGSSSSTQYF. The DNA for the CDR3 is TGTGCCAGCAGTGGTGCAGGGTCATCAAGTAGTACGCAGTATTTT.

This clone was found a few times. This sequence joins TRBV5-1 and TRBJ2-7, with D perhaps matching TRBD1 (6 bases). Trimming stripped 4 bases from V and 6 bases from J, with 14 bases between. This CDR3 spans 13 amino acids. Germline V CDR1 and CDR2: SGHRS, YFSETQ. The CDR3 region is CASSQGQKIEQYF. DNA of the CDR3: TGCGCCAGCAGCCAGGGGCAGAAGATCGAGCAGTACTTC.

The table lists this clone with a count of one. The chain joins TRBV6-5 to TRBJ1-5; no firm D call. V lost 5 bases to trimming and J lost 2 bases, with 10 bases between them. CDR3 length equals 14 residues. Germline V gene lookup returns CDR1 MNHEY and CDR2 SVGAGI. The CDR3 sequence is CASSIGFGNQPQHF. CDR3 sequence (DNA): TGTGCCAGCAGTATAGGGTTCGGCAATCAGCCCCAGCATTTT.

This chain joins TRBV5-1 and TRBJ2-1; 9 bases map to TRBD2. The CDR3 is 15 amino acids. The trim removed 0 bases at V and 6 bases at J, leaving 4 bases unmatched. From germline, CDR1 is SGHRS and CDR2 YFSETQ. This chain's CDR3 is CASSLAAGGLNEQFF. CDR3 coding DNA: TGCGCCAGCAGCTTGGCAGCGGGGGGACTCAATGAGCAGTTCTTC. The full variable domain, its missing parts supplied by reference TRBV5-1 and TRBJ2-1, is KAGVTQTPRYLIKTRGQQVTLSCSPISGHRSVSWYQQTPGQGLQFLFEYFSETQRNKGNFPGRFSGRQFSNSRSEMNVSTLELGDSALYLCASSLAAGGLNEQFFGPGTRLTVL.

Remarks on this clone: A far bigger clonotype differs at one base, so this is likely a read error. Other DNA variants within this sample encode the same CDR3. V is TRBV13 and J is TRBJ2-5; D tentatively fits TRBD1 or TRBD2 (5 bases each). The germline V gene encodes CDR1 PRHDT and CDR2 FYEKMQ (reference sequence). V lost 5 bases to trimming and J lost 5 bases, with 18 bases between them. The CDR3 has 15 amino acids. The CDR3 loop is CASSLGAGVRETQYF. Here the CDR3 DNA reads TGTGCCAGCAGCCTCGGGGCCGGGGTTCGGGAGACCCAGTACTTC. The variable domain in full, completed from reference TRBV13 and TRBJ2-5, reads AAGVIQSPRHLIKEKRETATLKCYPIPRHDTVYWYQQGPGQDPQFLISFYEKMQSDKGSIPDRFSAQQFSDYHSELNMSSLELGDSALYFCASSLGAGVRETQYFGPGTRLLVL.

The rearrangement joins TRBV29-1 to TRBJ1-6; 10 bases align to TRBD1. Germline-derived CDR1 and CDR2 are SQVTM and ANQGSEA. CDR3 size: 14 residues. Losses at the gene ends were 5 bases for V and 5 bases for J; bases not matched to a gene: 3. CDR3 sequence (DNA): TGCAGCGTTAAAGGGACAGGGGATAATTCACCCCTCCACTTT. This translates into CSVKGTGDNSPLHF.

This rearrangement joins TRBV28 to TRBJ2-1; D unresolved. Germline V gives CDR1 MDHEN, CDR2 SYDVKM. Trimming took off 4 bases at V and 7 bases at J, with 14 bases between the two ends. This CDR3 has 14 residues. CDR3 sequence (DNA): TGTGCCAGCAGTTCCCGGAAGGGTCGGAATGAGCAGTTCTTC. Translation gives CASSSRKGRNEQFF.

The J gene is TRBJ1-2, the V gene TRBV19; tentative D call: TRBD1 (6 bases). V was trimmed by 3 bases and J by 5 bases, leaving 19 bases between them. Germline V gene lookup returns CDR1 LNHDA and CDR2 SQIVND (reference sequence). The CDR3 is made up of 16 amino acids. CDR3 sequence reads: CASSIGQPGVGYGYTF. As DNA, the CDR3 is TGTGCCAGTAGTATTGGACAGCCCGGGGTGGGATATGGCTACACCTTC.

This chain links TRBV7-8 with TRBJ1-2, with TRBD1 identical over 7 bases. The ends lost 1 base at V and 7 bases at J; junction bases unmatched: 3. Germline assignment: CDR1 SGHVS and CDR2 FQNEAQ. The CDR3 spans 13 residues. The CDR3 DNA follows: TGTGCCAGCAGCTTAGGGGGACAGCTTGGCTACACCTTC. Its translation: CASSLGGQLGYTF.